This is a list of T cell receptor beta chains from one sample in a study of cytomegalovirus exposure and HLA in healthy donors. The repertoire was sequenced with immunoSEQ multiplex PCR; TCRdb's copy has only in-frame clones and lacks some. Of about 140,000 clones listed, roughly four fifths are singletons. The sequenced sample was PBMCs. These receptors were taken from a woman aged 50 to 60 in good health and CMV-seropositive. Each CDR3 is given with its conserved first and last residue. D genes are given only for firm matches. Clone size is shown for a subset of rows, as once, few, many or a class of expanded clone.

D gene: NA; CDR3 length: 15; clone size: NA; V gene: TRBV7-8; J gene: TRBJ2-2; CDR3 DNA: TGTGCCAGTTTCGACCTAGCGACGAACACCGGGGAGCTGTTTTTT; CDR3 protein: CASFDLATNTGELFF
D gene: NA; CDR3 length: 15; clone size: NA; V gene: TRBV5-1; J gene: TRBJ1-1; CDR3 DNA: TGCGCCAGCAGTGTTGGACTCTCCGGGGTCACTGAAGCTTTCTTT; CDR3 protein: CASSVGLSGVTEAFF
D gene: NA; CDR3 length: 14; clone size: NA; V gene: TRBV11-3; J gene: TRBJ2-2; CDR3 DNA: TGTGCCAGCAGCTTAGGGAGGGAGACCGGGGAGCTGTTTTTT; CDR3 protein: CASSLGRETGELFF
D gene: TRBD1; CDR3 length: 17; clone size: NA; V gene: TRBV28; J gene: TRBJ2-1; CDR3 DNA: TGTGCCAGCAGTTTCCGACAGGGGGCGCGTGGAGCCAATGAGCAGTTCTTC; CDR3 protein: CASSFRQGARGANEQFF
D gene: NA; CDR3 length: 13; clone size: few; V gene: TRBV7-2; J gene: TRBJ1-2; CDR3 DNA: TGTGCCAGCAGCTCCCAGACAGCCTATGGCTACACCTTC; CDR3 protein: CASSSQTAYGYTF
D gene: TRBD1; CDR3 length: 14; clone size: NA; V gene: TRBV5-1; J gene: TRBJ2-3; CDR3 DNA: TGCGCCAGCAGCTTGGGACAGGGTTACGATACGCAGTATTTT; CDR3 protein: CASSLGQGYDTQYF
D gene: NA; CDR3 length: 12; clone size: NA; V gene: TRBV5-1; J gene: TRBJ1-1; CDR3 DNA: TGCGCCAGCAGCATTCAAAACACTGAAGCTTTCTTT; CDR3 protein: CASSIQNTEAFF
D gene: TRBD1; CDR3 length: 14; clone size: NA; V gene: TRBV28; J gene: TRBJ1-4; CDR3 DNA: TGTGCCAGCAGTACGGGACAGACTAATGAAAAACTGTTTTTT; CDR3 protein: CASSTGQTNEKLFF
D gene: TRBD2; CDR3 length: 17; clone size: NA; V gene: TRBV7-2; J gene: TRBJ2-7; CDR3 DNA: TGTGCCAGCAGCCCACCACTCCCAGCGGGGGGTTCCTACGAGCAGTACTTC; CDR3 protein: CASSPPLPAGGSYEQYF
D gene: TRBD1; CDR3 length: 13; clone size: few; V gene: TRBV30; J gene: TRBJ2-3; CDR3 DNA: TGTGCCTGGAAATGGACAGGGGCAGATACGCAGTATTTT; CDR3 protein: CAWKWTGADTQYF
D gene: TRBD1; CDR3 length: 14; clone size: NA; V gene: TRBV18; J gene: TRBJ1-1; CDR3 DNA: TGTGCCAGCTCACTGGGACAGGAAAACACTGAAGCTTTCTTT; CDR3 protein: CASSLGQENTEAFF
D gene: NA; CDR3 length: 14; clone size: NA; V gene: TRBV10-3; J gene: TRBJ1-1; CDR3 DNA: TGTGCCATCACGGGGGGCAGGGGTGGCACTGAAGCTTTCTTT; CDR3 protein: CAITGGRGGTEAFF
D gene: NA; CDR3 length: 18; clone size: NA; V gene: TRBV27; J gene: TRBJ1-6; CDR3 DNA: TGTGCCAGCAGTTTCTTGGGGACTGGGCCTCCTGGGAGTTCACCCCTCCACTTT; CDR3 protein: CASSFLGTGPPGSSPLHF
D gene: NA; CDR3 length: 12; clone size: NA; V gene: TRBV10-3; J gene: TRBJ2-5; CDR3 DNA: TGTGCCATCAGTGAGTCGTCGGGGACCCAGTACTTC; CDR3 protein: CAISESSGTQYF
D gene: NA; CDR3 length: 13; clone size: few; V gene: TRBV29-1; J gene: TRBJ1-6; CDR3 DNA: TGCAGCGTCAGGTGGAGGGTTAATTCACCCCTCCACTTT; CDR3 protein: CSVRWRVNSPLHF
D gene: NA; CDR3 length: 14; clone size: NA; V gene: TRBV27; J gene: TRBJ1-5; CDR3 DNA: TGTGCCAGCTCCGGGACACAAAGCAATCAGCCCCAGCATTTT; CDR3 protein: CASSGTQSNQPQHF
D gene: NA; CDR3 length: 14; clone size: once; V gene: TRBV29-1; J gene: TRBJ2-3; CDR3 DNA: TGCAGCGTGGGGAAGGCTAGCGGCACAGATACGCAGTATTTT; CDR3 protein: CSVGKASGTDTQYF
D gene: NA; CDR3 length: 14; clone size: NA; V gene: TRBV29-1; J gene: TRBJ2-5; CDR3 DNA: TGCAGCGTCGGATCTCAGGGTCAGGGGGAGACCCAGTACTTC; CDR3 protein: CSVGSQGQGETQYF
D gene: NA; CDR3 length: 14; clone size: NA; V gene: TRBV4-3; J gene: TRBJ1-2; CDR3 DNA: TGCGCCAGCAGCCAAGATTACGGGGACTATGGCTACACCTTC; CDR3 protein: CASSQDYGDYGYTF
D gene: TRBD1; CDR3 length: 14; clone size: NA; V gene: TRBV18; J gene: TRBJ2-1; CDR3 DNA: TGTGCCAGCTCACCCTCCCGGGACAGTAGTGAGCAGTTCTTC; CDR3 protein: CASSPSRDSSEQFF
D gene: NA; CDR3 length: 13; clone size: NA; V gene: TRBV30; J gene: TRBJ1-5; CDR3 DNA: TGCGCCTGGAGTTCGGGACACTCTGGGTCCCAGCATTTT; CDR3 protein: CAWSSGHSGSQHF
D gene: NA; CDR3 length: 11; clone size: few; V gene: TRBV7-2; J gene: TRBJ2-1; CDR3 DNA: TGTGCCAGCAGCCGCGAGGTTGAGCAGTTCTTC; CDR3 protein: CASSREVEQFF
D gene: TRBD1; CDR3 length: 12; clone size: NA; V gene: TRBV7-6; J gene: TRBJ1-1; CDR3 DNA: TGTGCCAGCAGCTTAGAAGGGGGCAGGTCTTTCTTT; CDR3 protein: CASSLEGGRSFF
D gene: TRBD1; CDR3 length: 14; clone size: NA; V gene: TRBV5-5; J gene: TRBJ2-7; CDR3 DNA: TGTGCCAGCAGCGCCTGGGACAGGGAGGACGAGCAGTACTTC; CDR3 protein: CASSAWDREDEQYF